One T cell receptor (beta chain) is described in this entry. CD8+ and CD4+ T cells from blood underwent TCR beta sequencing, which was carried out in a high-throughput format. TEMRA cells were FACS-enriched and CD8+ and CD4+ T cells negatively isolated. This entry belongs to a study of CD8 T cells in Susac syndrome. Trimming took 7 bases from V and 4 from J; bases not matched to a gene: 9. CDR3 size: 15 residues. RNA totalling about 0.45 to 1 ug underwent reverse transcription with random hexamers. Coverage of TCR beta CDR3 amplification by immunoSEQ multiplex PCR extended to 54 Vbeta and 13 Jbeta. TCRdb recomputed calls from the immunoSEQ multiplex PCR reads with MiXCR, one row per CDR3 protein. The sample has about 290,000 distinct CDR3 sequences; over 75% are singletons.

The clonotype comes from a human donor with multiple sclerosis. Material: CD8+ T cells from PBMCs. The chain links TRBV12-3 or TRBV12-4 to TRBJ2-1; 8 nucleotides match TRBD1. CDR3 DNA sequence: TGTGCCAGCACCGGGGACAGGCTCACATACAATGAGCAGTTCTTC. Translation: CASTGDRLTYNEQFF.